There are a few counts of the clone carrying this TCR beta chain. These data are taken from a study of identical twins. TCRdb analysed the 5' RACE reads with MiXCR anew, one entry per CDR3 protein. This table holds 350,000 to 400,000 distinct CDR3 sequences, 9% found once. The receptor comes from a woman between 45 and 60 years old in good health. Sequenced input: naive T cells sorted from blood.

CDR3 sequence reads: CASSRFRGRRYNEQFF. The CDR3, as DNA: TGTGCCAGCAGCCGATTCAGGGGGCGTAGGTACAATGAGCAGTTCTTC. The rearrangement links TRBV3-1 to TRBJ2-1, with 8 bases that match TRBD1. After removal of 4 bases from V and 4 bases from J, the junction contained 9 bases not matched to a gene. The germline V gene has CDR1 LGHDT and CDR2 YNNKEL (reference sequence). The CDR3 totals 16 residues.